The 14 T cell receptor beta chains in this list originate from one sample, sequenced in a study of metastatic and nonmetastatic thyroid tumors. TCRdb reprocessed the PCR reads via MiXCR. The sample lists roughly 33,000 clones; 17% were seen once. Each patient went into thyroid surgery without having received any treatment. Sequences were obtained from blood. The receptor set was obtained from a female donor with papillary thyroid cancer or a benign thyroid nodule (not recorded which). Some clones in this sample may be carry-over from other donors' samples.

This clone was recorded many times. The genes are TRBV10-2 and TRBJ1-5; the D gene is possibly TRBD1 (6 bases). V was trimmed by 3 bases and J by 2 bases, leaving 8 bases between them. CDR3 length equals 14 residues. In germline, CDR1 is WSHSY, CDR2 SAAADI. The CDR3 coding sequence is TGCGCCAGCAGTGACGCAGGGGGCAATCAGCCCCAGCATTTT. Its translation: CASSDAGGNQPQHF.

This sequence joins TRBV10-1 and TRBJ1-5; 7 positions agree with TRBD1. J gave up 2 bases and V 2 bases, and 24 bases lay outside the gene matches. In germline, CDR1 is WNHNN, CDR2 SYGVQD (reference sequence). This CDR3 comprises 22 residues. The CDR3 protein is CASSERGREDRDTTSGNQPQHF. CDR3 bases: TGCGCCAGCAGTGAGAGGGGGCGAGAAGACAGGGACACAACATCGGGCAATCAGCCCCAGCATTTT.

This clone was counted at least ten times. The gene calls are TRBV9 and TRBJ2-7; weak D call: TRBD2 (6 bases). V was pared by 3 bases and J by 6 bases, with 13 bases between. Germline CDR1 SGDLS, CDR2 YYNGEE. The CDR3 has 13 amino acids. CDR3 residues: CASSGGTAGEQYF. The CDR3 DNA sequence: TGTGCCAGCAGCGGCGGGACCGCTGGCGAGCAGTACTTC.

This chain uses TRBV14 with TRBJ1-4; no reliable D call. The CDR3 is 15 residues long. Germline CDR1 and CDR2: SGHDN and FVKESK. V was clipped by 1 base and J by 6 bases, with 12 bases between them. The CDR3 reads CASSQGPWGDEKLFF. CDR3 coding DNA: TGTGCCAGCAGCCAAGGCCCGTGGGGAGATGAAAAACTGTTTTTT.

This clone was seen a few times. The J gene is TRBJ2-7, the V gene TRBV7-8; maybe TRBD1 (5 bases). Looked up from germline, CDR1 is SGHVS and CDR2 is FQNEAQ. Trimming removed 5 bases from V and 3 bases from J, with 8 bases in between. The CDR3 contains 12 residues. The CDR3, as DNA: TGTGCCAGCAGCCTCAGGGTCTACGAGCAGTACTTC. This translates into CASSLRVYEQYF.

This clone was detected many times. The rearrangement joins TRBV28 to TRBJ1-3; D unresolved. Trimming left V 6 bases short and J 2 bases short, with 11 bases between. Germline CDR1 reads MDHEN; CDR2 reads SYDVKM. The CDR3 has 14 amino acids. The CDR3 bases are TGTGCCAGCAGAACCCACGGGACTGGAAACACCATATATTTT. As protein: CASRTHGTGNTIYF. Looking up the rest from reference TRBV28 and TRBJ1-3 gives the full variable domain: DVKVTQSSRYLVKRTGEKVFLECVQDMDHENMFWYRQDPGLGLRLIYFSYDVKMKEKGDIPEGYSVSREKKERFSLILESASTNQTSMYLCASRTHGTGNTIYFGEGSWLTVV.

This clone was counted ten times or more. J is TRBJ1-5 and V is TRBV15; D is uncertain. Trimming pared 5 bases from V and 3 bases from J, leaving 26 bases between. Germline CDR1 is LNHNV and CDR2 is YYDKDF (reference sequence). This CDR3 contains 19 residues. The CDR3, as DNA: TGTGCCACCAGCTCCCCCCACCTAGCGACTGCCGGGAACAATCAGCCCCAGCATTTT. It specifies CATSSPHLATAGNNQPQHF.

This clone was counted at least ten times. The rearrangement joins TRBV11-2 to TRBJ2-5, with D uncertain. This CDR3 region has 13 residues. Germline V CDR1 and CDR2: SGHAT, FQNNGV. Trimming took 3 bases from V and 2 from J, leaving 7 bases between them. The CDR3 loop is CASSFQVQETQYF. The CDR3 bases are TGTGCCAGCAGCTTCCAGGTACAAGAGACCCAGTACTTC.

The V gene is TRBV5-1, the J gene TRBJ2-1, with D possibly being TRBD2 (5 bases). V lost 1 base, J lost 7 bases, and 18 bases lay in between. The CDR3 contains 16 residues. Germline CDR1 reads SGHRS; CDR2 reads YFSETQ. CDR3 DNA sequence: TGCGCCAGCAGCTTGAGTCTAAGACCAGCGGCAAATGAGCAGTTCTTC. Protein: CASSLSLRPAANEQFF.

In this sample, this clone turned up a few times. CDR3 residues: CASWELSNGYTF. In DNA form, the CDR3 reads TGTGCCAGCTGGGAACTTTCAAATGGCTACACCTTC. The chain combines TRBV6-2 or TRBV6-3 with TRBJ1-2, with unresolved D. V was trimmed by 8 bases and J by 6 bases, leaving 13 bases between them. Germline CDR1 MNHEY, CDR2 SVGEGT. The CDR3 is made up of 12 amino acids.

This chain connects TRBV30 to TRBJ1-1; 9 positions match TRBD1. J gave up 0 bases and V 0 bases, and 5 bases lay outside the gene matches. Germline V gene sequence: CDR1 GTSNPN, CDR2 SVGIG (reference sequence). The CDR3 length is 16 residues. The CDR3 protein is CAWSVGTGFMNTEAFF. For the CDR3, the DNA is TGTGCCTGGAGTGTCGGGACAGGGTTCATGAACACTGAAGCTTTCTTT.

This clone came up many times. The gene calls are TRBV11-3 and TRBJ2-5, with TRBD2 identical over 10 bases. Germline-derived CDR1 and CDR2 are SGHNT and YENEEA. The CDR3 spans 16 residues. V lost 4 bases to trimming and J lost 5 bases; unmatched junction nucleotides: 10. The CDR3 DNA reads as TGTGCCAGCAGCTCTGACCTAGCGGGAGCGTTGGAGACCCAGTACTTC. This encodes CASSSDLAGALETQYF.

This CDR3 reads CAWSPAGSQETQYF. Here the CDR3 DNA reads TGTGCCTGGAGTCCAGCGGGGTCCCAAGAGACCCAGTACTTC. The chain recombines TRBV30 with TRBJ2-5, with 7 bases matching TRBD2. This CDR3 region has 14 residues. Trimming took 2 bases from V and 1 from J; bases not matched to a gene: 4. Germline loops: CDR1 GTSNPN, CDR2 SVGIG (reference sequence). The whole variable domain, remainder taken from reference TRBV30 and TRBJ2-5, is SQTIHQWPATLVQPVGSPLSLECTVEGTSNPNLYWYRQAAGRGLQLLFYSVGIGQISSEVPQNLSASRPQDRQFILSSKKLLLSDSGFYLCAWSPAGSQETQYFGPGTRLLVL.

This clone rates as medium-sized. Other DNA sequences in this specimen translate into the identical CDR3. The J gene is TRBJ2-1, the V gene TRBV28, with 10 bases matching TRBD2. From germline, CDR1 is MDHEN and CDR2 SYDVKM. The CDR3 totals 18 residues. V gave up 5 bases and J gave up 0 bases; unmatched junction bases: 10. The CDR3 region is CASSVPGLASNSYNEQFF. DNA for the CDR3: TGTGCCAGCAGTGTTCCGGGACTAGCGTCAAACTCCTACAATGAGCAGTTCTTC.